This entry describes one T cell receptor (beta chain). Its antigen specificity is not known. No much larger clonotype is one base removed from it; base qualities were not supplied. V is cut by 1 base and J by 5 bases, and the space between the germline ends is 14 bases. The germline V gene (reference sequence) supplies CDR1 LGHDT and CDR2 YNNKEL. CDR3 length: 16 amino acids, cysteine to phenylalanine. Just the 48-base CDR3 DNA is kept, in frame starting at base 1. The data belong to a study of blood T cell repertoires in COVID-19 (dated by TCRdb to the early 2020s). Regarding the study in general: Samples covering the acute and convalescent phases of COVID-19 were provided by collaborators in the United States, Italy and Spain. A freely available public database, intended as a resource for researchers studying the immune response to SARS-CoV-2, is where the repertoires were released. The samples were drawn from the first 160 participants of the ongoing ImmuneRACE study and from roughly 1,300 subjects provided by 6 global collaborators. The material from the prospective study consisted of cDNA or gDNA derived from T cells, B-cell-depleted T cells, or PBMCs. Sample metadata almost always included a de-identified subject ID, COVID-19 status, age in years and sex. Where available, HLA class I and class II types were obtained from metadata supplied by the sample provider rather than from assay-based typing. Subjects who had been exposed to COVID-19, were actively infected with it, or had recovered from it provided the deeply sampled blood TCRbeta repertoires that made up the dataset. Points the paper makes about the study in general: Clinical and demographic metadata were provided uncurated, with the amount varying by source and participant.

TCRbeta CDR3 regions were amplified from genomic DNA by means of the immunoSEQ Assay, a bias-controlled multiplex PCR. From the authors' description of their analysis: The number of nucleated cells in each sample was estimated from the amplification of reference gene primers within the assay. To quantify the absolute abundance of each unique TCRbeta CDR3 rearrangement, sequence reads were collapsed and filtered. For each sample, productive Simpson clonality was calculated by taking the square root of Simpson's diversity index across productive rearrangements. The table comes from immuneACCESS by way of TCRdb, which keeps in-frame sequences with V and J called. Part of the clones is missing from these tables; in studies checked, under half for an unresolved V gene and the rest for unknown reasons. That table supplies the V and J calls and clone size; D and trimming were determined from the DNA. This sample is represented by 250,000 to 300,000 clones; around nine tenths of them were singletons. Jointly, the top ten make up around 11% of the sample.

At one collaborating source in Seattle, patients were enrolled during active infection and were followed longitudinally through the course of disease. Each collaborating institution followed its own protocols to collect whole blood in K2EDTA tubes. For TCRbeta analysis, collaborators shipped samples in one of three forms: frozen whole blood, isolated PBMCs, or DNA extracted from either of those sample types. Recombination linked TRBV3-1 (or the pseudogene TRBV3-2) to TRBJ2-2; confidence is insufficient to name the D gene. The source is a woman between 25 and 40 years old with COVID-19, enrolled during active disease. Sequenced: peripheral blood. The CDR3 loop reads CASSQAQPSITGELFF. The DNA sequence is given as TGTGCCAGCAGCCAAGCACAACCTAGTATAACCGGGGAGCTGTTTTTT.